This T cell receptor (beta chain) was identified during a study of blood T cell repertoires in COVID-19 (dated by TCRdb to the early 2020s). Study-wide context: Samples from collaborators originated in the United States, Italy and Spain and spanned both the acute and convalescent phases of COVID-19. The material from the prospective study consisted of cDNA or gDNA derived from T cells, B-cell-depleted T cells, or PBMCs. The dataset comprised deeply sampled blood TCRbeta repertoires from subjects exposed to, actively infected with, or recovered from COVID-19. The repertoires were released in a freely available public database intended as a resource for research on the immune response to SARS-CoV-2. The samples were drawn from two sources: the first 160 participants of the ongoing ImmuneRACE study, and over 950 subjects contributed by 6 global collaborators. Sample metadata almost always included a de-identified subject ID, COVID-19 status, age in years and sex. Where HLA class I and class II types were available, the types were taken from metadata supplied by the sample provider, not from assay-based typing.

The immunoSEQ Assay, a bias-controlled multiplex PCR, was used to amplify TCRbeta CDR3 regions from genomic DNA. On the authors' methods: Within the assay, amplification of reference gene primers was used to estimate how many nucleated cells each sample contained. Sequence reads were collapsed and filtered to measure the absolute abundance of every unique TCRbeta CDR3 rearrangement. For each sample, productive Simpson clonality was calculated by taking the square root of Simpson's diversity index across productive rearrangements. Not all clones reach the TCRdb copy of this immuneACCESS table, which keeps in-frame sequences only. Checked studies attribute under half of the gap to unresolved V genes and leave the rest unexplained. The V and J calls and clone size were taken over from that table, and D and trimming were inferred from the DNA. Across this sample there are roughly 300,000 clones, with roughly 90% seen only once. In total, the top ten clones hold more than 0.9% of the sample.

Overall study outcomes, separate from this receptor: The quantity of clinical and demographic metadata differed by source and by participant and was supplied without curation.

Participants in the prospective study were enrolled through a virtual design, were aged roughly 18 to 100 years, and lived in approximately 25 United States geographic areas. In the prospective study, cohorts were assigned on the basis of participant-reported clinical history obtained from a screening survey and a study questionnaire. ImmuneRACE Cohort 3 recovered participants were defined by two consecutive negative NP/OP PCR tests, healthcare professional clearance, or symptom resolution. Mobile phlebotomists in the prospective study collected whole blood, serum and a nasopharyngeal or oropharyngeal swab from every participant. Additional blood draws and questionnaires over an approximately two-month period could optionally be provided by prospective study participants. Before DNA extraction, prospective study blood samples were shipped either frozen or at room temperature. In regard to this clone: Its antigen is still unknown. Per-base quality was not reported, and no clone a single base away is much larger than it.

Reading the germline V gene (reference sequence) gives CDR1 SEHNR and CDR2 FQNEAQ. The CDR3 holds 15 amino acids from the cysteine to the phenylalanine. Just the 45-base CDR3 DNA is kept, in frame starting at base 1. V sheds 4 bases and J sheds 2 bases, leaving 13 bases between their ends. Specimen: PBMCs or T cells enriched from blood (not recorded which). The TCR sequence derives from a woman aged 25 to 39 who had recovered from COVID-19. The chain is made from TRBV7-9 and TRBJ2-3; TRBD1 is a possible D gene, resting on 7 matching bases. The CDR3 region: CASSSEGQFTDTQYF. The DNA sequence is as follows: TGTGCCAGCAGCTCGGAGGGACAGTTCACAGATACGCAGTATTTT.